The 10 T cell receptor beta chains presented below share a single source sample, sequenced in a study of blood T cell repertoires in COVID-19. Using immunoSEQ multiplex PCR, the repertoire was profiled, and TCRdb retains in-frame clones only, with some absent. The sample has some 230,000 clones, more than 65% seen once. Material: peripheral blood. The receptors were sampled from a woman aged 55-75 years with acute or convalescent COVID-19.

The J gene is TRBJ2-6, the V gene TRBV28; 7 bases are shared with TRBD2. After removal of 6 bases from V and 0 bases from J, the junction contained 11 bases not matched to a gene. The CDR3 length is 18 residues. Germline assignment: CDR1 MDHEN and CDR2 SYDVKM. The CDR3: CASSPSGGFVSGANVLTF. CDR3 coding DNA: TGTGCCAGCAGCCCCTCGGGGGGATTCGTCTCTGGGGCCAACGTCCTGACTTTC. The variable domain in full, with the rest retrieved from reference TRBV28 and TRBJ2-6, is DVKVTQSSRYLVKRTGEKVFLECVQDMDHENMFWYRQDPGLGLRLIYFSYDVKMKEKGDIPEGYSVSREKKERFSLILESASTNQTSMYLCASSPSGGFVSGANVLTFGAGSRLTVL.

The rearrangement uses TRBV19 and TRBJ1-2; TRBD1 agrees at 8 bases. The length of the CDR3 is 19 residues. Germline V CDR1 and CDR2: LNHDA, SQIVND (reference sequence). With 3 bases clipped from V and 7 bases from J, the junction kept 22 bases outside the gene matches. The CDR3 protein is CASSIDRDRRPGFTAGYTF. The CDR3 nucleotides read TGTGCCAGTAGTATCGACCGGGACAGGCGGCCGGGTTTCACTGCTGGCTACACCTTC.

The chain couples TRBV27 to TRBJ2-5, with TRBD1 as a possible D gene (6 bases). Trimming pared 2 bases from V and 5 bases from J, leaving 12 bases between. The CDR3 has 14 residues. Germline V gene sequence: CDR1 MNHEY, CDR2 SMNVEV (reference sequence). Written as DNA, the CDR3 is TGTGCCAGCAGTTTAGGGGGCAAGAGGGAGACCCAGTACTTC. Protein product: CASSLGGKRETQYF.

The V gene is TRBV5-1, the J gene TRBJ1-1; D gene ambiguous. Germline CDR1 is SGHRS and CDR2 is YFSETQ. Trimming took 6 bases from V and 1 from J, leaving 13 bases between them. CDR3 length: 14 amino acids. CDR3 protein: CASITQPGNTEAFF. The CDR3, as DNA: TGCGCCAGCATCACGCAACCGGGGAACACTGAAGCTTTCTTT.

J is TRBJ1-2 and V is TRBV19; 8 nucleotides match TRBD1. V shed 7 bases and J 4 bases; nucleotides not matched to a gene: 11. The CDR3 totals 15 residues. CDR1 and CDR2 from the germline V gene are LNHDA and SQIVND (reference sequence). CDR3 bases: TGTGCCAGTACCCTAAGACAGGGGCAAAGCTATGGCTACACCTTC. Protein sequence: CASTLRQGQSYGYTF.

The chain is built from TRBV19 and TRBJ1-5, with 9 bases lining up with TRBD1. The ends lost 4 bases at V and 7 bases at J; junction bases unmatched: 5. Per germline, CDR1 LNHDA and CDR2 SQIVND (reference sequence). The CDR3 length is 14 residues. The CDR3: CASSTTGGGQPQHF. CDR3 nucleotide sequence: TGTGCCAGTAGTACGACAGGGGGAGGGCAGCCCCAGCATTTT.

This chain links TRBV3-1 (or the pseudogene TRBV3-2) with TRBJ2-1; tentative D call: TRBD2 (6 bases). Germline V lookup: CDR1 LGHDT, CDR2 YNNKEL (reference sequence). This CDR3 has 14 residues. Trimming took off 7 bases at V and 5 bases at J, with 15 bases between the two ends. The chain's CDR3 is CASTSRAGHNEQFF. The CDR3 DNA reads TGTGCCAGCACCTCGCGGGCGGGGCACAATGAGCAGTTCTTC.

This clone came up once. The V call is TRBV7-2, the J call TRBJ1-6; D ambiguous. Germline V CDR1 and CDR2: SGHTA, FQGNSA. Between the trimmed V and J ends, which lost 0 bases and 0 bases, there was a span of 12 bases. The CDR3 is 18 amino acids. DNA of the CDR3: TGTGCCAGCAGCTTAGCTTCAGGCCTCGTCTCCTATAATTCACCCCTCCACTTT. It is translated as CASSLASGLVSYNSPLHF.

Points on this clone: The CDR3 does not close with the conserved phenylalanine or tryptophan, likely indicating a read error. It is unclear where the CDR3 begins or ends on the DNA, so no DNA is shown, and the CDR3 is as TCRdb lists it. The V gene is TRBV4-1, the J gene TRBJ1-1. The V gene's germline CDR1 is MGHRA and CDR2 YSYEKL. From its first to its last residue, the CDR3 has 13 amino acids. This CDR3 reads CASSQDRGGRPKL.

The J gene is TRBJ2-4, the V gene TRBV7-8, with 7 positions matching TRBD1. CDR1 SGHVS and CDR2 FQNEAQ come from the germline V gene. This CDR3 spans 15 amino acids. The J segment lost 6 bases and the V segment lost 0 bases, leaving 5 bases of the junction unmatched. The CDR3 sequence: CASSLAGQTRNIQYF. CDR3 in DNA: TGTGCCAGCAGCTTAGCGGGACAGACACGAAACATTCAGTACTTC.